This TCR beta chain was observed in a study of blood T cell repertoires in COVID-19. Study as a whole: The origin of the acute and convalescent COVID-19 samples was the United States, Italy and Spain.

Clones were sequenced by immunoSEQ multiplex PCR, and TCRdb holds only the in-frame ones, with some missing. The sample has about 300,000 clones, around 83% seen once. Trimming shortened V by 5 bases and J by 5 bases, and 9 bases separated the two germline ends. This CDR3 has 12 amino acids. The material sequenced was peripheral blood. The TCR was taken from a woman in her fifties or sixties with acute or convalescent COVID-19. The chain couples TRBV12-3 or TRBV12-4 to TRBJ2-5; no clear D. CDR3 sequence: CASSPGFETQYF. Here the CDR3 DNA reads TGTGCCAGCAGTCCAGGCTTCGAGACCCAGTACTTC.